This record concerns one T cell receptor beta chain sequence. The antigen is undetermined. TCRdb recomputed calls from the RT-PCR reads with MiXCR, one row per CDR3 protein. The sample holds 500,000 to 600,000 distinct CDR3 sequences, 6% to 9% seen once. The sample belongs to a study of response to subunit inactivated influenza vaccine. The study, taken as a whole, reports: New T cells are recruited in small numbers by each seasonal influenza vaccination, according to the authors' suggestion.

CDR3 length equals 16 residues. CDR1 DFQATT and CDR2 SNEGSKA come from the germline V gene (reference sequence). With 3 bases removed from V and 0 bases from J, the gap between germline ends came to 14 bases. V gene TRBV20-1 combines with J gene TRBJ2-2, with D perhaps TRBD1 (7 bases). The source was PBMCs from blood, collected about 24 months after vaccination. This receptor was obtained from a man aged 50 to 69 who received an inactivated influenza vaccine. The CDR3 sequence is CSASPRGVSNTGELFF. The CDR3 DNA sequence: TGCAGTGCTAGTCCCAGGGGGGTTTCGAACACCGGGGAGCTGTTTTTT.